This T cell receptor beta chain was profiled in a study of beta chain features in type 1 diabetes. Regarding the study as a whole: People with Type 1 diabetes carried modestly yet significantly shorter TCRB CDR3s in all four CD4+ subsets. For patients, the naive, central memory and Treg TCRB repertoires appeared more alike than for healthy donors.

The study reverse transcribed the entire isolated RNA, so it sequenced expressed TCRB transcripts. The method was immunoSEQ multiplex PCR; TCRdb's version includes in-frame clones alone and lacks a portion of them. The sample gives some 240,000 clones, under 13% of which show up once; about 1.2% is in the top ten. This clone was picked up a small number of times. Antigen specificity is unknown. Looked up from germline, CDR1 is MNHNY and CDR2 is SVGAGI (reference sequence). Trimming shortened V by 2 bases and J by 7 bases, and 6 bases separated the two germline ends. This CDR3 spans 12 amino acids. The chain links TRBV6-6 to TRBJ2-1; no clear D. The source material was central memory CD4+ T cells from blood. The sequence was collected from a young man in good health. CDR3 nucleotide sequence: TGTGCCAGCAGTTACGGCTGGAATGAGCAGTTCTTC. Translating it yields CASSYGWNEQFF.